This TCR beta chain was profiled in a study of T cell responses to AZD1222 COVID-19 vaccine. Study findings and constraints: Nearly half of spike-specific TCRs reportedly go after variant regions that carry no mutations. Clonal diversity was possibly underestimated, and white British individuals and females predominated among donors.

In regard to this clone: Its antigen is undetermined.

V was pared by 6 bases and J by 2 bases, with 17 bases between. CDR3 size: 16 residues. Germline-derived CDR1 and CDR2 are LGHNT and FRNRAP. Produced via immunoSEQ multiplex PCR; TCRdb's table is partial and in-frame only. The data contain 150,000 to 200,000 clones, 92% of them singletons. This rearrangement joins TRBV12-5 to TRBJ2-1; D may correspond to TRBD1 or TRBD2 (5 bases each). The TCR was taken from an adult who received the AZD1222 COVID-19 vaccine. The specimen was peripheral blood, collected 28 days after the second AZD1222 dose. Written as DNA, the CDR3 is TGTGCTAGTGGCCGGGGCCAGCTTGGGACCTACAATGAGCAGTTCTTC. This sequence encodes CASGRGQLGTYNEQFF.